A selection of T cell receptor beta chains follows, all from one sample in a study of human T cells and chemical hapten exposure. MiXCR, applied by TCRdb to the reads, yields one record per CDR3 protein. The profile covers more than 100,000 distinct CDR3 sequences, with over 6.5% appearing a single time and about 1.4% taken by the ten largest. Sequenced input: whole blood. The receptors here all came from a human donor in good health. Some clones in this sample may be carry-over from other donors' samples. The CDR3 runs from the conserved cysteine through the conserved F or W. A D gene is named only where the DNA matches it firmly. Size is stated for part of the rows, as once, few or many counts, or as a class when the clone is expanded.

size: many
D: -
V: TRBV5-1
J: TRBJ2-5
DNA: TGCGCCAGCAGCTTGGACTTAGAGACCCAGTACTTC
CDR3: CASSLDLETQYF

size: many
D: -
V: TRBV11-2
J: TRBJ2-1
DNA: TGTGCCAGCACCCCCATGCGTGAGCAGTTCTTC
CDR3: CASTPMREQFF

size: -
D: TRBD1
V: TRBV3-1
J: TRBJ1-5
DNA: TGTGCCAGCAGCCCCGGGACAGGGGGTTATAGCAATCAGCCCCAGCATTTT
CDR3: CASSPGTGGYSNQPQHF

size: few
D: -
V: TRBV27
J: TRBJ2-5
DNA: TGTGCCAGCACCCGAACAGGGGCGGGGATCCAAGAGACCCAGTACTTC
CDR3: CASTRTGAGIQETQYF

size: few
D: TRBD2
V: TRBV5-1
J: TRBJ2-7
DNA: TGCGCCAGCAGCTTCTCCGGGCAGCGGGACTCCTACGAGCAGTACTTC
CDR3: CASSFSGQRDSYEQYF

size: -
D: -
V: TRBV6-1
J: TRBJ1-5
DNA: TGTGCCAGCAGTGAACAGGACGGTCAGCCCCAGCATTTT
CDR3: CASSEQDGQPQHF

size: -
D: TRBD2
V: TRBV12-3/TRBV12-4
J: TRBJ2-2
DNA: TGTGCCAGCATACTCGGGACTAGCGCGTCCGGGGAGCTGTTTTTT
CDR3: CASILGTSASGELFF

size: many
D: TRBD1
V: TRBV27
J: TRBJ1-5
DNA: TGTGCCAGCAGTTTCAACAGGGGACAGCCCCAGCATTTT
CDR3: CASSFNRGQPQHF

size: -
D: -
V: TRBV18
J: TRBJ2-3
DNA: TGTGCCAGCTCGCCCCAGGACACTGCGACCACAGATACGCAGTATTTT
CDR3: CASSPQDTATTDTQYF

size: few
D: TRBD2
V: TRBV6-1
J: TRBJ2-3
DNA: TGTGCCAGCAGTTTAGCGGGAGGAGGCGCAGATACGCAGTATTTT
CDR3: CASSLAGGGADTQYF

size: -
D: -
V: TRBV4-2
J: TRBJ2-7
DNA: TGTGCCAGCAGCCAAATGATGACAGCCCGGGAGCAGTACTTC
CDR3: CASSQMMTAREQYF

size: -
D: TRBD1
V: TRBV29-1
J: TRBJ1-1
DNA: TGCAGCGTTGCTTTCAGGGGGCTCAACGGGGCTGAAGCTTTCTTT
CDR3: CSVAFRGLNGAEAFF

size: many
D: TRBD1
V: TRBV4-2
J: TRBJ2-5
DNA: TGTGCCAGCAGCCAAGATGGGGGACAGGCCCCAGAGACCCAGTACTTC
CDR3: CASSQDGGQAPETQYF

size: few
D: TRBD1
V: TRBV29-1
J: TRBJ2-2
DNA: TGCAGCGTTGAAGATTGGACAGGGGACGATACCGGGGAGCTGTTTTTT
CDR3: CSVEDWTGDDTGELFF

size: many
D: TRBD2
V: TRBV12-3/TRBV12-4
J: TRBJ2-5
DNA: TGTGCCAGCAAGACTAGCGGGGGCGGACAAGAGACCCAGTACTTC
CDR3: CASKTSGGGQETQYF

size: few
D: -
V: TRBV12-3/TRBV12-4
J: TRBJ2-7
DNA: TGTGCCAGCAGTCCCTCTGGGCGCGGCTACGAGCAGTACTTC
CDR3: CASSPSGRGYEQYF